This T cell receptor (beta chain) was documented in a study of blood T cells in healthy people across ages. General study points: What prevented conclusive comparison of naive and antigen-experienced cells was that PBMCs were unsorted.

Donors ranged from roughly 6 to 90 years old and were healthy Caucasians in Russia. Using a J-beta primer mix together with a sample-barcoded 5' primer, a second PCR was run for roughly 6 to 11 cycles. Researchers report that a template-switch adaptor with 12 random nucleotides tagged each cDNA molecule. TCRdb re-derived calls from the 5' RACE reads in MiXCR, one entry per CDR3 protein. This table has over 600,000 distinct CDR3 sequences, around 21% appearing once. Only a few counts were recorded for this clonotype. Antigen: not known. The CDR3 is 18 amino acids. Looked up from germline, CDR1 is DFQATT and CDR2 is SNEGSKA (reference sequence).

The J gene is TRBJ2-5, the V gene TRBV20-1; 9 bases line up with TRBD2. The last part of the DNA fits TRBJ2-7 better; the J call may be wrong. Sequencing used blood. The TCR was taken from a man between 70 and 80 years old in good health. CDR3 coding DNA: TGCAGTGCTAGTCCCTTGAGGGCGGGAGGGCCTTACCAATACGAGCAGTACTTC. This translates into CSASPLRAGGPYQYEQYF.